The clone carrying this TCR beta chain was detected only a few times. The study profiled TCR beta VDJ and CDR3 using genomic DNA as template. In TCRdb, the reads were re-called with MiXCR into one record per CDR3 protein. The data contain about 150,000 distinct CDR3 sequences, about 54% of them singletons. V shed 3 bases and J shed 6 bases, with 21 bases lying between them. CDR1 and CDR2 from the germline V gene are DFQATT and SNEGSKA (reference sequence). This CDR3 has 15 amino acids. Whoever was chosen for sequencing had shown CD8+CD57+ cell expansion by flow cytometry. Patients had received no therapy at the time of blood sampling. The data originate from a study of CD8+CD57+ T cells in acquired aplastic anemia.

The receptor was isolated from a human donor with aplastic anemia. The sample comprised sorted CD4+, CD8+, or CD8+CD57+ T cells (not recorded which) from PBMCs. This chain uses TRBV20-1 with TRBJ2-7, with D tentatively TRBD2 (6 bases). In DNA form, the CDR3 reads TGCAGTGCTAGCAACCTTGGGGGACTCTTACCCGAGCAGTACTTC. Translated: CSASNLGGLLPEQYF.